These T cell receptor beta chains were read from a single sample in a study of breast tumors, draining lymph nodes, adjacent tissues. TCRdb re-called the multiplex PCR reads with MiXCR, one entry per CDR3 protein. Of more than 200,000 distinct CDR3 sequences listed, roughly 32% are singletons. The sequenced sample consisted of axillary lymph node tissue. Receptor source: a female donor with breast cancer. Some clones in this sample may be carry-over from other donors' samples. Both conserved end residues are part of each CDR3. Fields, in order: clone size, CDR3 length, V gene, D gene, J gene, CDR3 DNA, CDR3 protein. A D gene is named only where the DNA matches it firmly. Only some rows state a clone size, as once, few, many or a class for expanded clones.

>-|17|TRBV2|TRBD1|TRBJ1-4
TGTGCCAGCAGTGAAGTGCGTAAGGGACAGGGCTATGAAAAACTGTTTTTT
CASSEVRKGQGYEKLFF
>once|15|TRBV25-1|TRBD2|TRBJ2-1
TGTGCCAGCAGTGGGGGACTAGCGGGAGTCAATGAGCAGTTCTTC
CASSGGLAGVNEQFF
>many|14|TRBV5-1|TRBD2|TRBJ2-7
TGCGCCAGCAGCTTCACTAGCGGCTCCTACGAGCAGTACTTC
CASSFTSGSYEQYF
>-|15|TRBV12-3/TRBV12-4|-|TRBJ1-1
TGTGCCAGCAGTTCCCCTCGGGGAGGGTGGGATGAAGCTTTCTTT
CASSSPRGGWDEAFF
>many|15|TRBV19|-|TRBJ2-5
TGTGCCAGTAGTGCCACCGGACGGAGGGGAGAGACCCAGTACTTC
CASSATGRRGETQYF
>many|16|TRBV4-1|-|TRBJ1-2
TGCGCCAGCAGCCAAGAGGCAGGGTTGGCCGCTTATGGCTACACCTTC
CASSQEAGLAAYGYTF
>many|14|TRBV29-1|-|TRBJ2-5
TGCAGCGTCCGGAGGCACAGAAAACAAGAGACCCAGTACTTC
CSVRRHRKQETQYF
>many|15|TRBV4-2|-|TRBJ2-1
TGTGCCAGCAGCCAGGTGGCGGGCCTCCACAATGAGCAGTTCTTC
CASSQVAGLHNEQFF
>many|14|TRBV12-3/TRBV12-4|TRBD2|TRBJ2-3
TGTGCCAGCAGTCGGGAGGGTGGCACAGATACGCAGTATTTT
CASSREGGTDTQYF
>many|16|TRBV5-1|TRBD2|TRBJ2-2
TGCGCCAGCAGCTTCCGACTAGCGGCGAACACCGGGGAGCTGTTTTTT
CASSFRLAANTGELFF
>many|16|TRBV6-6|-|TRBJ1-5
TGTGCCAGCAGTTACTCGAGCAGGGGTAAGCGTCAGCCCCAGCATTTT
CASSYSSRGKRQPQHF
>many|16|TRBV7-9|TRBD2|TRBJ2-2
TGTGCCAGCAGACCGGGACTAGCGGGAGGTGTCGGGGAGCTGTTTTTT
CASRPGLAGGVGELFF
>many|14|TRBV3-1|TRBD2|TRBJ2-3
TGTGCCAGCAGCCCACCGGGACTAGCGGGATCGCAGTATTTT
CASSPPGLAGSQYF
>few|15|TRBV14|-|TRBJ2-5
TGTGCCAGCAGCCCAACCAGGGGCACTCAAGAGACCCAGTACTTC
CASSPTRGTQETQYF
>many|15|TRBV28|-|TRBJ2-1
TGTGCCAGCAGTTTAGCAGGGGCTAGGGTCTTTGAGCAGTTCTTC
CASSLAGARVFEQFF
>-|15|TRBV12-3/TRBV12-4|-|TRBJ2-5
TGCGCCAGCAGTCACAAGCCGGTGTACCAAGAGACCCAGTACTTC
CASSHKPVYQETQYF
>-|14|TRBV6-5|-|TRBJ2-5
TGTGCCAGCAGTCCAGGGGGGAACCAAGAGACCCAGTACTTC
CASSPGGNQETQYF
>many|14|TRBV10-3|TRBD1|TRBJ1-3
TGTGCCACCGGGACAGGGACATCAGGAAACACCATATATTTT
CATGTGTSGNTIYF
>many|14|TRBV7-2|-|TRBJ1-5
TGTGCCAGCAGCTTCGGCGGGGTGAATCAGCCCCAGCATTTT
CASSFGGVNQPQHF
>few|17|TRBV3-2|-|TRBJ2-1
TGTGCCAGCAGCGATTTTATTCCCCAGCGGATATACAATGAGCAGTTCTTC
CASSDFIPQRIYNEQFF
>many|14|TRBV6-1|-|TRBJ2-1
TGTGCCAGCAGTGTGCTAACTCACTACAATGAGCAGTTCTTC
CASSVLTHYNEQFF
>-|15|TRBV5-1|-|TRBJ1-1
TGCGCCAGCAGCTTGGCCGCGGGTGAAGGAACTGAAGCTTTCTTT
CASSLAAGEGTEAFF
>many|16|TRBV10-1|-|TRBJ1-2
TGCGCCAGCAGTGAGTCAACTTGGGACGGATTCTATGGCTACACCTTC
CASSESTWDGFYGYTF
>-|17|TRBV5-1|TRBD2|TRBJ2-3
TGCGCCAGCAGTTTCGGACTAGCGGGAGGGTACACAGATACGCAGTATTTT
CASSFGLAGGYTDTQYF
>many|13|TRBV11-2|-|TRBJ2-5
TGTGCCAGCAGCTTCGAACCCACAAGGACCCAGTACTTC
CASSFEPTRTQYF
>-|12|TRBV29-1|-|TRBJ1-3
TGCAGCGCCCTCTTGTCTGTGGACACCATATGTTTT
CSALLSVDTICF
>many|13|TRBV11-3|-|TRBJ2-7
TGTGCCAGCAGCTCTGGGTTCGGGTACGAGCAGTACTTC
CASSSGFGYEQYF
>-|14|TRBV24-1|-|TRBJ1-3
TGTGCCACCAGTGCTCCCAGTTTTGGAAACACCATATATTTT
CATSAPSFGNTIYF
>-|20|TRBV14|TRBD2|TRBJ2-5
TGTGCCAGCAGCCAAGAAATGGGAGGCGCTAGCGGGACTTTGGGAGAGACCCAGTACTTC
CASSQEMGGASGTLGETQYF
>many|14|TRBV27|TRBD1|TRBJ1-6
TGTGCCAGCAGCCGGGGACAGATTAATTCACCCCTCCACTTT
CASSRGQINSPLHF
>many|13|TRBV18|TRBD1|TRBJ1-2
TGTGCCAGCTCGGCGACAGGGTTCTATGGCTACACCTTC
CASSATGFYGYTF
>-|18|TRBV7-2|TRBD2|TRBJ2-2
TGTGCCAGCAGCTTAGTCCCGCGCGGGAGGGAGGAAACCGGGGAGCTGTTTTTT
CASSLVPRGREETGELFF
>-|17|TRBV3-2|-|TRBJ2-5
TGTGCCAGCAGCGGAGGACTAGCGGGAGAGGGCGCAGAGACCCAGTACTTC
CASSGGLAGEGAETQYF
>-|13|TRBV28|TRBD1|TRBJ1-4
TGTGCCAGCAGGGCCGGGACAGCTGAAAAACTGTTTTTT
CASRAGTAEKLFF
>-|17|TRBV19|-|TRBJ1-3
TGTGCCAGTAGTTTTCGGGCAACGAGCCCCTCTGGAAACACCATATATTTT
CASSFRATSPSGNTIYF
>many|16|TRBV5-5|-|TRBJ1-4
TGTGCCAGCACCAGCTTCGTAGGGTCAGGGGATGAAAAACTGTTTTTT
CASTSFVGSGDEKLFF
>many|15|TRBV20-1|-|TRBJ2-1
TGCAGTGCTCCACCCCCGGGGAGCTCCTACAATGAGCAGTTCTTC
CSAPPPGSSYNEQFF
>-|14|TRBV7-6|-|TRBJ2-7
TGTGCCAGCTCACCAGCTAGCAGATCCTACGAGCAGTACTTC
CASSPASRSYEQYF
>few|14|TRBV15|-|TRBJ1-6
TGTGCCACCAGCAGAGATCTGGGATTCTCACCCCTCCACTTT
CATSRDLGFSPLHF
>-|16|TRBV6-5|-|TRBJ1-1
TGTGCCAGCAGTTACTCGCCCCTGACTCCGAACACTGAAGCTTTCTTT
CASSYSPLTPNTEAFF
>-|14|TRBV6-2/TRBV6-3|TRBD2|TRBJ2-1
TGTGCCAGCAGTCCCGGGACTACCAACAATGAGCGGTTCTTC
CASSPGTTNNERFF
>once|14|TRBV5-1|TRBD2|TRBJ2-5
TGCGCCAGCAATTCCGGGGGGGGGACGGAGACCCAGTACTTC
CASNSGGGTETQYF
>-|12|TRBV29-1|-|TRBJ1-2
TGCAGCGTTGAAGATCAGCCACGCGGCTACACCTTC
CSVEDQPRGYTF
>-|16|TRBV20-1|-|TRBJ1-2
TGCAGTGCTAGCCCCCCCTTTATTAGCGGGAACTATGGCTACACCTTC
CSASPPFISGNYGYTF
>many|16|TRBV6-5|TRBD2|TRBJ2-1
TGTGCCAGCAGTTACTTAGCGGGAGTGCTCGACAATGAGCAGTTCTTC
CASSYLAGVLDNEQFF
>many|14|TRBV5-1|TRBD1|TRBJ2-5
TGCGCCAGCAGCACGGGACAGGGTCGGGACACCCAGTACTTC
CASSTGQGRDTQYF
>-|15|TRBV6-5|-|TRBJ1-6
TGTGCCAGCAGTTACAGTGGGGGCAGTAATTCACCCCTCCACTTT
CASSYSGGSNSPLHF
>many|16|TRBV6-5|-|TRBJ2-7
TGTGCCACCAAGTTAGGGGAGCAGGGAAGCTCCTACGAGCAGTACTTC
CATKLGEQGSSYEQYF
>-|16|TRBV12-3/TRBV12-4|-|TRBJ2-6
TGTGCCAGCAGTTTAGGCGAGGCGTCTGGGGCCAACGTCCTGACTTTC
CASSLGEASGANVLTF
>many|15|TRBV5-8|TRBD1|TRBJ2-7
TGTGCCAGCAGCAGGGATCGGACAGGACTCTACGAGCAGTACTTC
CASSRDRTGLYEQYF
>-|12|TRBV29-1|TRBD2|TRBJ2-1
TGCAGTTTTCTCCGGGAGGGCCAGGAGCAGTTCTTC
CSFLREGQEQFF
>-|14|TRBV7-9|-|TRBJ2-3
TGTGCCAGCAGCTTATCGCAAAGCACAGATACGCAGTATTTT
CASSLSQSTDTQYF
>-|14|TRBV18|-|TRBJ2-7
TGTGCCAGCTCACCAGGGTCAACCGGCTACGAGCAGTACTTC
CASSPGSTGYEQYF